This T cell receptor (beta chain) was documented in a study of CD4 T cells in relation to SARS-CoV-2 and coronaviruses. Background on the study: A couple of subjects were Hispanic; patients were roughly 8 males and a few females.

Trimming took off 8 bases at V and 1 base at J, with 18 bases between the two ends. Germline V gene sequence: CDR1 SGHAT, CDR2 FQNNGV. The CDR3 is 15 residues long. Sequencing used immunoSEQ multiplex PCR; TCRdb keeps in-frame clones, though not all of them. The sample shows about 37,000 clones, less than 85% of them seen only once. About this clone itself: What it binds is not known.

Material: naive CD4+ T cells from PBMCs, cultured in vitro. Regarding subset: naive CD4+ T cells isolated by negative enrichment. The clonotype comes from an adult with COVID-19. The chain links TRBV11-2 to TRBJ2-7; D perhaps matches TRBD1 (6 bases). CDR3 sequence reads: CASAPGTSTSYEQYF. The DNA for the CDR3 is TGTGCCAGCGCCCCCGGGACAAGCACTTCCTACGAGCAGTACTTC.